This T cell receptor (beta chain) emerged from a study of T cell responses to AZD1222 COVID-19 vaccine. Study in general: Second-dose recipients at about 4 or about 12 weeks were treated as one pooled group.

This clone showed up just once. The method was immunoSEQ multiplex PCR; TCRdb's version includes in-frame clones alone and lacks a portion of them. The top ten hold under 25% of the sample, which has about 130,000 clones, 85% to 90% seen once. V lost 9 bases to trimming and J lost 0 bases, with 21 bases between them. Germline CDR1 reads SGDLS; CDR2 reads YYNGEE. CDR3 length: 16 residues. The sequence was collected from an adult in good health. The chain employs TRBV9 and TRBJ1-2; D uncertain. The starting material was peripheral blood, obtained on day 0 of AZD1222 vaccination. Written as DNA, the CDR3 is TGTGCCACCCGCGTAGTTATTCGTTCGGCTAACTATGGCTACACCTTC. Its translation: CATRVVIRSANYGYTF.